This T cell receptor beta chain originates from a study of cytomegalovirus exposure and HLA in healthy donors. Points from the study as a whole: In a later analysis, TCR beta V- and J-gene trimming showed a link to a missense DCLRE1C variant. Because they were indistinguishable, some V segments, including TRBV6-2 and TRBV6-3, were excluded.

About this clone: The antigen is not known.

PCR was performed using 60 Vbeta and 13 Jbeta primers. Repertoires were generated with immunoSEQ multiplex PCR, while TCRdb's copy carries only in-frame clones and drops some. The ten most abundant clones cover 0.75% to 1% of a sample with over 120,000 clones. Trimming took 5 bases from V and 5 from J; bases not matched to a gene: 14. Germline V gene data show CDR1 as SGHAT and CDR2 as FQDESV (reference sequence). This CDR3 comprises 16 residues. The rearrangement uses TRBV11-1 and TRBJ2-5; 7 bases are a match to TRBD2. The sample was PBMCs. This receptor was taken from a male donor in good health and CMV-seronegative. The CDR3 sequence is CASSPTVGTTPETQYF. CDR3 coding DNA: TGTGCCAGCAGCCCTACGGTCGGGACTACACCGGAGACCCAGTACTTC.